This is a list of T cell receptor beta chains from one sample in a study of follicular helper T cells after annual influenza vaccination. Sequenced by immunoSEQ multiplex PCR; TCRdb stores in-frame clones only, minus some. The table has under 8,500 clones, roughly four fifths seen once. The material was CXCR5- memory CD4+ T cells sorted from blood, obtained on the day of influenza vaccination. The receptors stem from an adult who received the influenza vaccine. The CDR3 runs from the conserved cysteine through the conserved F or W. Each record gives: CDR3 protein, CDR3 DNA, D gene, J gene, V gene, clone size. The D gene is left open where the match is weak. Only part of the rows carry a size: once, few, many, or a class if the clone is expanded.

CASSSRPGNTIYF	TGTGCTAGCAGCTCTCGGCCCGGAAACACCATATATTTT	NA	TRBJ1-3	TRBV7-7	NA
CASSIQGGRGANVLTF	TGTGCCAGTAGTATCCAGGGAGGGCGAGGGGCCAACGTCCTGACTTTC	TRBD2	TRBJ2-6	TRBV19	NA
CASSTTFRTGDNSPLHF	TGTGCCAGCAGCACAACCTTTCGGACAGGGGATAATTCACCCCTCCACTTT	TRBD1	TRBJ1-6	TRBV14	NA
CASSGRAGGARTEAFF	TGTGCCAGCAGCGGGAGGGCAGGGGGCGCCCGAACTGAAGCTTTCTTT	TRBD1	TRBJ1-1	TRBV7-9	NA
CASSLMTGSADTQYF	TGTGCCAGCAGCTTAATGACAGGGTCGGCAGATACGCAGTATTTT	TRBD1	TRBJ2-3	TRBV7-8	NA
CASSLSTVNYGYTF	TGTGCCAGCAGCTTATCGACAGTTAACTATGGCTACACCTTC	NA	TRBJ1-2	TRBV11-1	once
CASIEQVLNEQFF	TGTGCCAGCATAGAACAGGTTTTGAATGAGCAGTTCTTC	NA	TRBJ2-1	TRBV6-1	NA
CASRGQGGTDTQYF	TGTGCCAGTAGAGGACAGGGGGGCACAGATACGCAGTATTTT	TRBD1	TRBJ2-3	TRBV19	NA
CASSLGQADTIYF	TGCGCCAGCAGCTTGGGCCAGGCGGACACCATATATTTT	NA	TRBJ1-3	TRBV5-1	NA
CASSLLSGGAIRGEQYF	TGTGCCAGCAGCTTACTTAGCGGGGGGGCTATTCGAGGCGAGCAGTACTTC	TRBD2	TRBJ2-7	TRBV7-2	NA
CASRQTKQETQYF	TGTGCCAGCAGGCAGACGAAACAAGAGACCCAGTACTTC	NA	TRBJ2-5	TRBV6-5	NA
CASSAATSSYNEQFF	TGTGCCAGCAGTGCGGCAACCAGCTCCTACAATGAGCAGTTCTTC	NA	TRBJ2-1	TRBV2	NA
CASRHPLYRGRTGELFF	TGTGCCAGCAGACACCCCCTCTACAGGGGACGGACCGGGGAGCTGTTTTTT	TRBD1	TRBJ2-2	TRBV6-8	NA
CASSYRQGHGYTF	TGTGCCAGCAGTTATCGGCAGGGCCATGGCTACACCTTC	NA	TRBJ1-2	TRBV6-5	once
CASRGAGLGSF	TGTGCCAGCAGGGGAGCCGGTCTCGGCAGCTTC	NA	TRBJ2-7	TRBV6-1	NA
CASSLNGGGTDTQYF	TGTGCCAGCAGCTTAAACGGTGGGGGGACAGATACGCAGTATTTT	NA	TRBJ2-3	TRBV7-3	once
CASTRAGSTDTQYF	TGTGCCAGCACCCGAGCGGGGAGCACAGATACGCAGTATTTT	TRBD2	TRBJ2-3	TRBV6-6	once
CASSQEGQGALTEAFF	TGCGCCAGCAGCCAAGAAGGACAGGGGGCTCTTACTGAAGCTTTCTTT	TRBD1	TRBJ1-1	TRBV4-3	NA
CASTKGGGPETQYF	TGTGCCAGCACAAAAGGGGGGGGGCCGGAGACCCAGTACTTC	NA	TRBJ2-5	TRBV2	NA
CASRGTHEAFF	TGTGCCAGCAGGGGGACGCATGAAGCTTTCTTT	NA	TRBJ1-1	TRBV6-5	NA
CASSLAAGRTDTQYF	TGCGCCAGCAGCTTGGCGGCAGGGCGTACAGATACGCAGTATTTT	NA	TRBJ2-3	TRBV5-1	once
CATRPGGLYEQYF	TGTGCCACCAGACCCGGGGGTCTCTACGAGCAGTACTTC	NA	TRBJ2-7	TRBV10-3	few
CASSQERTAYTEAFF	TGTGCCAGCAGCCAAGAGAGGACAGCATACACTGAAGCTTTCTTT	NA	TRBJ1-1	TRBV4-2	NA
CASSLTGRSYEQYF	TGTGCCAGCAGCCTGACAGGGCGCTCCTACGAGCAGTACTTC	TRBD1	TRBJ2-7	TRBV5-8	few
CSVATGSGYQPQHF	TGCAGCGTTGCCACAGGGTCTGGGTACCAGCCCCAGCATTTT	NA	TRBJ1-5	TRBV29-1	NA
CASSLSGSNYGYTF	TGTGCCAGCAGCTTGTCGGGGAGTAACTATGGCTACACCTTC	NA	TRBJ1-2	TRBV5-5	NA
CASSWGGIDTEAFF	TGTGCCAGCAGTTGGGGGGGTATAGACACTGAAGCTTTCTTT	NA	TRBJ1-1	TRBV28	NA
CASSVSTSGGARETQYF	TGTGCCAGCAGCGTATCTACTAGCGGGGGCGCTCGGGAGACCCAGTACTTC	TRBD2	TRBJ2-5	TRBV9	NA
CASSIVSGGAWNNEQFF	TGTGCCAGTAGTATAGTCAGCGGGGGGGCCTGGAACAATGAGCAGTTCTTC	TRBD2	TRBJ2-1	TRBV19	NA